These 30 T cell receptor beta chains originate from one sample sequenced in a study of regulatory T cells in long-lasting Graves disease (dated by TCRdb to the early 2020s). In the paper's terms, the time point label means: newly diagnosed GD, antithyroid drugs for less than 3 months. For both TCR sequencing and RNA sequencing, RNA was extracted from PBMCs using TRIzol. Library preparation was by multiplex PCR. The run used an Illumina HiSeq 4000. To build TCR beta libraries, CDR3 regions were amplified by Arm-PCR using iRepertoire HTBI primers. The public reads were reanalyzed by TCRdb: fastp trimming at Q25, MiXCR alignment, in-frame beta chains only. CDR3 protein sequences are deduplicated, and each keeps its most common genes and DNA. This sample comprises 350,000 to 450,000 distinct CDR3 sequences, roughly 12% of them detected only once. The ten largest clones represent 15% to 20% of the sample.

The same sample was also used in a study of T cells in Graves' hyperthyroidism and ophthalmopathy.

The sample in question was peripheral blood mononuclear cells (PBMCs), obtained at new diagnosis, from a patient treated with antithyroid drugs. The receptors were sampled from a woman aged 18-29 years with Graves disease. Donor details come from another sample of the same person, matched by shared clones.

This clonotype was seen repeatedly, ten times or more. The chain carries TRBV10-1 and TRBJ2-2; 8 bases agree with TRBD1. The CDR3 totals 17 residues. Trimming removed 5 bases from V and 3 bases from J; junction bases left unmatched: 11. Germline CDR1 and CDR2: WNHNN and SYGVQD (reference sequence). The CDR3 DNA follows: TGCGCCAGCAGTCCCGGAGGGGGACAGGCCCACACCGGGGAGCTGTTTTTT. It is translated as CASSPGGGQAHTGELFF.

This clonotype was found many times. J is TRBJ2-7 and V is TRBV18, with 10 bases aligning to TRBD2. Germline CDR1 KGHSH, CDR2 LQKENI. The J segment lost 9 bases and the V segment lost 5 bases, leaving 13 bases of the junction unmatched. CDR3 length: 15 residues. CDR3 nucleotides: TGTGCCAGCTCAAGCGGGACTAGCGTTACTGTACCGCAGTACTTC. This translates into CASSSGTSVTVPQYF.

The gene calls are TRBV27 and TRBJ2-7; TRBD2 agrees at 10 bases. CDR1 and CDR2 (germline): MNHEY, SMNVEV (reference sequence). The CDR3 extends over 15 amino acids. Germline trimming cut 5 bases from V and 7 bases from J; bases unmatched to any gene: 11. The CDR3 sequence: CASSPTSGDSLEQYF. The CDR3 DNA reads TGTGCCAGCAGTCCCACTAGCGGGGACTCCTTAGAGCAGTACTTC.

In this sample, this clonotype turned up many times. The gene calls are TRBV20-1 and TRBJ2-7, with TRBD2 matching over 9 bases. The CDR3 is 14 residues long. In germline, CDR1 is DFQATT, CDR2 SNEGSKA (reference sequence). The trim removed 3 bases at V and 3 bases at J, leaving 6 bases unmatched. The CDR3 here is CSARGLANDYEQYF. The CDR3 bases are TGCAGTGCTAGGGGACTAGCTAACGACTACGAGCAGTACTTC.

This clonotype was seen a handful of times. J is TRBJ2-7 and V is TRBV5-6; 9 bases map to TRBD2. J lost 4 bases, V lost 3 bases, and 8 bases had no gene match. The CDR3 has 15 amino acids. The V gene's germline CDR1 is SGHDT and CDR2 YYEEEE. CDR3 nucleotides: TGTGCCAGCAGCTCTCGGGGTAGCGGGAGATACGAGCAGTACTTC. This encodes CASSSRGSGRYEQYF.

Many counts were recorded for this clonotype. The chain has TRBV7-9 and TRBJ2-1; D is perhaps TRBD2 (7 bases). V lost 3 bases and J lost 5, with 17 bases in between. Germline V gene sequence: CDR1 SEHNR, CDR2 FQNEAQ (reference sequence). CDR3 length: 16 amino acids. CDR3 region: CASSFRAGATNNEQFF. CDR3 DNA: TGTGCCAGCAGCTTCAGGGCGGGGGCCACCAACAATGAGCAGTTCTTC.

The chain is built from TRBV20-1 and TRBJ2-2; 13 nucleotides agree with TRBD2. Germline V gene sequence: CDR1 DFQATT, CDR2 SNEGSKA (reference sequence). V was pared by 1 base and J by 1 base, with 9 bases of the junction left unmatched. The CDR3 extends over 19 amino acids. The CDR3, as DNA: TGCAGTGCTAGAGGACTAGCGGGAGGCCTATATATGAACACCGGGGAGCTGTTTTTT. This gives the protein CSARGLAGGLYMNTGELFF.

The V gene is TRBV7-9, the J gene TRBJ2-2; D might be TRBD1 or TRBD2, each matching 5 bases. With 1 base removed from V and 7 bases from J, the gap between germline ends came to 16 bases. The CDR3 runs 16 residues. Germline CDR1 reads SEHNR; CDR2 reads FQNEAQ (reference sequence). This CDR3 reads CASSLGGPRENGELFF. The CDR3, as DNA: TGTGCCAGCAGCTTAGGGGGACCGCGAGAGAACGGGGAGCTGTTTTTT.

This clonotype was detected ten times or more. This chain joins TRBV7-9 and TRBJ2-1; 7 positions agree with TRBD1. Germline CDR1 and CDR2: SEHNR and FQNEAQ (reference sequence). V gave up 5 bases and J gave up 8 bases; unmatched junction bases: 3. This CDR3 contains 12 residues. This CDR3 is CASSPQGDEQFF. For the CDR3, the DNA is TGTGCCAGCAGCCCTCAGGGGGATGAGCAGTTCTTC.

This clonotype was detected many times. The chain has TRBV20-1 and TRBJ2-5; 9 nucleotides line up with TRBD2. This CDR3 region has 17 residues. CDR1 DFQATT and CDR2 SNEGSKA come from the germline V gene (reference sequence). V dropped 1 base and J dropped 3; count of bases not matched to a gene: 12. The CDR3 sequence is CSARGLAGGTVEETQYF. As DNA, the CDR3 is TGCAGTGCTAGAGGTCTGGCGGGGGGGACAGTTGAAGAGACCCAGTACTTC.

For the CDR3, the DNA is TGTGCCAGCAGTTTGGCCGGGCGGATAACTGAAGCTTTCTTT. It is translated as CASSLAGRITEAFF. V usage is TRBV12-3 or TRBV12-4 and J usage is TRBJ1-1; D gene uncertain. The CDR3 extends over 14 amino acids. V was clipped by 3 bases and J by 5 bases, with 13 bases between them.

This clonotype has a count of ten or more. V is TRBV5-1 and J is TRBJ2-5; D gene unclear. V was clipped by 1 base and J by 2 bases, with 9 bases between them. The CDR3 contains 14 residues. CDR1 is SGHRS, CDR2 YFSETQ, per germline. CDR3 sequence: CASSLMAYQETQYF. The CDR3, as DNA: TGCGCCAGCAGCTTGATGGCGTATCAAGAGACCCAGTACTTC.

The CDR3 region is CASSHGWTDEQFF. CDR3 nucleotides: TGTGCCAGCAGCCACGGCTGGACCGATGAGCAGTTCTTC. The chain recombines TRBV14 with TRBJ2-1; D remains unclear. Trimming stripped 3 bases from V and 8 bases from J, with 11 bases between. Germline loops: CDR1 SGHDN, CDR2 FVKESK. The CDR3 spans 13 residues.

This clonotype was observed at least ten times. The chain combines TRBV28 with TRBJ2-1; the D gene is possibly TRBD2 (5 bases). Germline V CDR1 and CDR2: MDHEN, SYDVKM. The CDR3 spans 17 residues. Trimming shortened V by 6 bases and J by 4 bases, and 22 bases separated the two germline ends. The CDR3 sequence: CASSHSPRAVRYNEQFF. In nucleotides, the CDR3 is TGTGCCAGCAGCCATAGCCCGCGGGCAGTTAGGTACAATGAGCAGTTCTTC. Full variable domain (remainder filled in from reference TRBV28 and TRBJ2-1): DVKVTQSSRYLVKRTGEKVFLECVQDMDHENMFWYRQDPGLGLRLIYFSYDVKMKEKGDIPEGYSVSREKKERFSLILESASTNQTSMYLCASSHSPRAVRYNEQFFGPGTRLTVL.

The table lists this clonotype with many counts. The chain couples TRBV12-5 to TRBJ2-1, with D hard to call. This CDR3 has 12 residues. Trimming left V 5 bases short and J 4 bases short, with 6 bases between. Per the germline V gene, CDR1 is LGHNT and CDR2 is FRNRAP. This CDR3 reads CASGDGYNEQFF. CDR3 nucleotide sequence: TGTGCTAGTGGTGACGGATACAATGAGCAGTTCTTC.

This clonotype was counted between two and nine times. J is TRBJ2-7 and V is TRBV11-2, with a possible D match to TRBD1 (5 bases). Trimming left V 5 bases short and J 9 bases short, with 23 bases between. From germline, CDR1 is SGHAT and CDR2 FQNNGV. This CDR3 has 15 amino acids. As DNA, the CDR3 is TGTGCCAGCAGCCAAGAAGGAAGGGGCATACAGGCGCAGTACGTC. It translates to CASSQEGRGIQAQYV.

This clonotype was picked up many times. One junction end disagrees with the germline gene, perhaps due to a read error. This rearrangement joins TRBV11-2 to TRBJ2-7; no clear D. The CDR3 runs to 8 residues. Germline values: CDR1 SGHAT, CDR2 FQNNGV. Written as DNA, the CDR3 is TGTGCCAGCAGCTTAAAGGACTTC. Translating it yields CASSLKDF.

This clonotype was detected many times. The CDR3 is CASSPGGDTEAFF. CDR3 nucleotides: TGTGCCAGCAGCCCGGGGGGGGACACTGAAGCTTTCTTT. The chain links TRBV7-8 to TRBJ1-1, with D perhaps matching TRBD1 (5 bases). Trimming left V 5 bases short and J 3 bases short, with 10 bases between. In germline, CDR1 is SGHVS, CDR2 FQNEAQ. The CDR3 has 13 amino acids. The complete variable domain, with remaining parts taken from reference TRBV7-8 and TRBJ1-1, reads GAGVSQSPRYKVAKRGQDVALRCDPISGHVSLFWYQQALGQGPEFLTYFQNEAQLDKSGLPSDRFFAERPEGSVSTLKIQRTQQEDSAVYLCASSPGGDTEAFFGQGTRLTVV.

This clonotype has at least ten counts. The genes are TRBV18 and TRBJ1-4; D is uncertain. V dropped 1 base and J dropped 7 bases, with 10 bases sitting between them. The CDR3 sequence is 14 residues long. Germline V CDR1 and CDR2: KGHSH, LQKENI. CDR3 DNA: TGTGCCAGCTCACCACGGCCAGAAGCTGAAAAACTGTTTTTT. This codes for CASSPRPEAEKLFF.

This clonotype was observed a handful of times. The rearrangement links TRBV2 to TRBJ2-7; D is perhaps TRBD2 (6 bases). Trimming removed 1 base from V and 0 bases from J, with 13 bases in between. The CDR3 contains 16 residues. CDR1 SNHLY and CDR2 FYNNEI come from the germline V gene. The CDR3 is CASSEVGGVSSYEQYF. For the CDR3, the DNA is TGTGCCAGCAGTGAAGTAGGCGGGGTAAGCTCCTACGAGCAGTACTTC.

At least ten counts were recorded for this clonotype. The J gene is TRBJ2-3, the V gene TRBV28; 9 nucleotides match TRBD1. CDR3 size: 14 residues. Trimming at V came to 3 bases and at J to 5 bases, leaving 3 bases not matched to a gene. CDR1 and CDR2 from the germline V gene are MDHEN and SYDVKM. Here the CDR3 reads CASSFGQGIDTQYF. For the CDR3, the DNA is TGTGCCAGCAGTTTCGGACAGGGGATAGATACGCAGTATTTT. The entire variable domain, with the rest obtained from reference TRBV28 and TRBJ2-3, is as follows: DVKVTQSSRYLVKRTGEKVFLECVQDMDHENMFWYRQDPGLGLRLIYFSYDVKMKEKGDIPEGYSVSREKKERFSLILESASTNQTSMYLCASSFGQGIDTQYFGPGTRLTVL.

This clonotype has a count of ten or more. The chain has TRBV15 and TRBJ1-4; no firm D call. CDR1 and CDR2 (germline): LNHNV, YYDKDF (reference sequence). Trimming removed 1 base at V and 11 bases at J, with 11 bases between. The CDR3 length is 13 residues. CDR3 sequence reads: CATSRGWAAKLFF. DNA of the CDR3: TGTGCCACCAGCAGAGGTTGGGCAGCGAAACTGTTTTTT. The full variable domain, completed using reference TRBV15 and TRBJ1-4, is DAMVIQNPRYQVTQFGKPVTLSCSQTLNHNVMYWYQQKSSQAPKLLFHYYDKDFNNEADTPDNFQSRRPNTSFCFLDIRSPGLGDTAMYLCATSRGWAAKLFFGSGTQLSVL.

This clonotype occurred a few times. This chain links TRBV20-1 with TRBJ1-3, with D tentatively TRBD1 (5 bases). The CDR3 loop spans 13 amino acids. Trimming pared 2 bases from V and 1 base from J, leaving 6 bases between. CDR1 is DFQATT and CDR2 is SNEGSKA in the germline V gene (reference sequence). In DNA form, the CDR3 reads TGCAGTGCTAGATGGGGGTCTGGAAACACCATATATTTT. This sequence encodes CSARWGSGNTIYF.

The V gene is TRBV10-3, the J gene TRBJ1-3; D is unclear. The CDR3 is 14 amino acids. Germline V gene data show CDR1 as ENHRY and CDR2 as SYGVKD. V lost 10 bases and J lost 3, with 16 bases in between. CDR3 DNA: TGTGCCACCGGTACAAACCTATTTGGAAACACCATATATTTT. Its translation is CATGTNLFGNTIYF.

Many counts were recorded for this clonotype. The chain uses TRBV7-2 and TRBJ2-3; no reliable D call. Germline V gene data show CDR1 as SGHTA and CDR2 as FQGNSA. V lost 4 bases, J lost 1 base, and 9 bases lay in between. There are 14 residues in the CDR3. CDR3 residues: CASSSHPGTDTQYF. The CDR3 DNA reads TGTGCCAGCAGCTCGCATCCGGGCACAGATACGCAGTATTTT.

This clonotype was picked up a small number of times. A much larger clonotype is one base distant, so this may be a read error. The V call is TRBV6-8, the J call TRBJ1-1; D is perhaps TRBD1 (5 bases). Germline lookup yields CDR1 MNHGY and CDR2 SAAAGT. This CDR3 is 15 amino acids long. CDR3 loop: CASRQGVISNTEASF. In nucleotides, the CDR3 is TGTGCCAGCAGACAAGGGGTGATTTCGAACACTGAAGCTTCCTTT.

This clonotype was observed a few times. The rearrangement joins TRBV9 to TRBJ2-3; unclear D gene. Germline V gives CDR1 SGDLS, CDR2 YYNGEE. V was pared by 0 bases and J by 2 bases, with 7 bases between. The CDR3 extends over 14 amino acids. The CDR3 sequence: CASSVGGFTDTQYF. CDR3 bases: TGTGCCAGCAGCGTAGGAGGCTTCACAGATACGCAGTATTTT.

Ten or more counts support this clonotype. The chain uses TRBV7-9 and TRBJ1-6; D is undetermined. Germline V gives CDR1 SEHNR, CDR2 FQNEAQ (reference sequence). The CDR3 runs 14 residues. Trimming stripped 5 bases from V and 8 bases from J, with 13 bases between. CDR3 DNA: TGTGCCAGCAGCCCATCATACTTGGATTCACCCCTCCACTTT. This gives the protein CASSPSYLDSPLHF.

This clonotype was observed at least ten times. The chain joins TRBV20-1 to TRBJ2-5, with 9 bases fitting TRBD2. CDR1 DFQATT and CDR2 SNEGSKA come from the germline V gene (reference sequence). The ends lost 0 bases at V and 4 bases at J; junction bases unmatched: 6. The CDR3 sequence is 15 residues long. CDR3: CSAREGLAGRETQYF. The CDR3 DNA sequence: TGCAGTGCTAGAGAGGGCCTAGCGGGAAGAGAGACCCAGTACTTC.

The chain is built from TRBV29-1 and TRBJ1-5, with a possible D match to TRBD1 (6 bases). Germline CDR1 SQVTM, CDR2 ANQGSEA. Trimming stripped 6 bases from V and 3 bases from J, with 9 bases between. The CDR3 sequence is 12 residues long. CDR3 nucleotide sequence: TGCAGCGTCGGACAGTACAATCAGCCCCAGCATTTT. This encodes CSVGQYNQPQHF. Variable domain in full (rest from reference TRBV29-1 and TRBJ1-5): SAVISQKPSRDICQRGTSLTIQCQVDSQVTMMFWYRQQPGQSLTLIATANQGSEATYESGFVIDKFPISRPNLTFSTLTVSNMSPEDSSIYLCSVGQYNQPQHFGDGTRLSIL.